This T cell receptor (beta chain) was profiled in a study of CD8 T cells in ankylosing spondylitis. As the method for making TCR beta libraries, quantitative 5'-RACE with molecular barcodes was used. TCRdb independently ran MiXCR on the 5' RACE reads; one entry per CDR3 protein. This sample has some 87,000 distinct CDR3 sequences, with around 27% found just once. V was pared by 0 bases and J by 7 bases, with 17 bases between. The CDR3 extends over 15 amino acids. Germline loops: CDR1 SGHDT, CDR2 YYEEEE. In this sample, this clonotype turned up a few times. The antigen is undetermined. The study, taken as a whole, reports: The authors reported significant enrichment of disease-linked clones in matched ankylosing spondylitis synovial fluid. A motif in TCR beta, a set of 8 or 9 highly homologous variants, appeared characteristic of ankylosing spondylitis blood.

This sequence originates from a male donor with ankylosing spondylitis or in good health (not recorded which). The chain links TRBV5-6 to TRBJ2-7, with no clear D. The material sequenced was blood, either unsorted or a sorted T cell fraction (not recorded which). As DNA, the CDR3 is TGTGCCAGCAGCTTGGTGGCCAGGCTCACCGGGGAGCAGTACTTC. This translates into CASSLVARLTGEQYF.